At least ten counts were recorded for the clone carrying this TCR beta chain. Its antigen is still unknown. Trimming cost V 7 bases and J 0 bases, with 11 bases left between them. The CDR3 has 14 residues. The germline CDR1 and CDR2 sequences are SGHDT and YYEEEE. The sample belongs to a study of CD8 T cells in ankylosing spondylitis. Findings and limits, study-wide: Blood of patients with ankylosing spondylitis appeared to be characterized by a TCR beta motif of 8 or 9 highly homologous variants. Significantly higher representation of disease-linked clones was reported for matched ankylosing spondylitis synovial fluid. Disease-linked clones were found to be CD8+ and relatively rare in peripheral blood.

Preparation of TCR beta libraries was done by quantitative 5'-RACE with molecular barcodes. From the 5' RACE reads, TCRdb called clonotypes with MiXCR, one entry per CDR3 protein. The data show more than 150,000 distinct CDR3 sequences, with about 18% seen just once and 4.3% held by the top ten. The TCR originated in a male donor aged 5 to 30 with ankylosing spondylitis or in good health (not recorded which). This sequence joins TRBV5-6 and TRBJ2-1; D possibly corresponds to TRBD2 (6 bases). Sequencing was carried out using blood, either unsorted or a sorted T cell fraction (not recorded which). The CDR3 region has the DNA TGTGCCAGCGTAATGGGGGGCTCCTACAATGAGCAGTTCTTC. This translates into CASVMGGSYNEQFF.